Reported below is one T cell receptor (beta chain). The CDR3 has 17 amino acids. Germline lookup yields CDR1 SGHTA and CDR2 FQGNSA. J was trimmed by 6 bases and V by 5 bases; bases with no gene match: 15. This entry belongs to a study of STAT5B mutations in CD4+ large granular lymphocyte leukemia. This was a survey-level run. In the original workflow: A productive frequency of 2.59 x 10-5 was the lowest detectable. TCRdb's copy holds only in-frame clones and misses some; the assay was immunoSEQ multiplex PCR. V, J and clone size derive from that table, while D and trimming were established from the DNA sequence. This table has around 30,000 clones, just under 75% appearing once.

The genes are TRBV7-2 and TRBJ1-4, with 7 bases that match TRBD1. Sequenced: CD4+ T cells from blood buffy coats. This clonotype was sampled from a human donor in good health. CDR3 DNA: TGTGCCAGCAGCCCCCTAGGCCCCAGGGGGGCATATGAAAAACTGTTTTTT. Amino acid sequence: CASSPLGPRGAYEKLFF.